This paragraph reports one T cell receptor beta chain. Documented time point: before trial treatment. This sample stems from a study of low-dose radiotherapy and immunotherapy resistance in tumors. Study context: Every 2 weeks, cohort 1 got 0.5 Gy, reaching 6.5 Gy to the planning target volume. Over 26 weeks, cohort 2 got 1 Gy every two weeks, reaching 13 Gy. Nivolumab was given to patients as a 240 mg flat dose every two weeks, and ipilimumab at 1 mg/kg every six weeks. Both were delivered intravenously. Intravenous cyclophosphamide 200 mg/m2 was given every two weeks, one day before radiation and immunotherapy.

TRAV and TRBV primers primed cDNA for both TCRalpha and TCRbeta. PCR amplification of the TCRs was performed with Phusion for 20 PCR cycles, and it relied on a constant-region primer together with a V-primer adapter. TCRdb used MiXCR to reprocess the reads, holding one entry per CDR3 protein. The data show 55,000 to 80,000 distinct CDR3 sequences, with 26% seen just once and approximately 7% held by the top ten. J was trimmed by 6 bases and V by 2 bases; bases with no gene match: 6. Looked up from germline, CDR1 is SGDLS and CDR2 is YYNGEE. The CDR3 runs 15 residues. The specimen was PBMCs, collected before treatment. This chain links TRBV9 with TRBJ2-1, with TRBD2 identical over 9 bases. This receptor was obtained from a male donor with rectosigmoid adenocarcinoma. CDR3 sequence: CASSVGAGGFNEQFF. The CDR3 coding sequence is TGTGCCAGCAGCGTCGGGGCGGGAGGGTTCAATGAGCAGTTCTTC.